This record looks at one TCR beta chain sequence and its context. Antigen: not known. In the PCR, 60 Vbeta and 13 Jbeta primers were used. Assay: immunoSEQ multiplex PCR; the TCRdb copy retains only in-frame clones and omits some. The data contain around 70,000 clones, 75% of them singletons. This entry belongs to a study of cytomegalovirus exposure and HLA in healthy donors. Study background: Early release data held some 79 million unique TCRs from HLA-typed donors. Study observations and caveats: Follow-up analysis seemed to connect common viral pathogens with several of the most significant clusters identified. Fewer N-insertions than the roughly 630-donor mean were reportedly shown by an Asian-associated ancestry cluster in a later analysis. Among the sequence variants, a highly shared cluster was likely an artifact of sequencing.

The sequence was collected from a man in his 70s in good health and CMV-seronegative. Sequencing input: PBMCs.

CDR3 residues: CASSWSSSGTQYF. DNA for the CDR3: TGTGCCAGCAGTTGGTCCAGTTCGGGGACCCAGTACTTC. The chain couples TRBV6-5 to TRBJ2-5; no clear D. V lost 4 bases and J 7 bases, leaving 13 bases between the germline ends. The CDR3 has 13 residues. Germline CDR1 and CDR2: MNHEY and SVGAGI.